This T cell receptor (beta chain) was retrieved from a study of identical twins. Deletions cut 2 bases from V and 2 bases from J, with 19 bases between. The CDR3 consists of 16 residues. The germline gives CDR1 DFQATT, CDR2 SNEGSKA (reference sequence). In TCRdb, the 5' RACE reads were re-called with MiXCR into one record per CDR3 protein. The sample contains some 1,600,000 distinct CDR3 sequences, 25% to 35% of which appear only once. Study results and limitations: Invariant cells of the MAIT and iNKT types might have partly distorted the zero-insertion analyses. Reduced insertions were recorded for abundant cord blood beta clonotypes, with no such pattern in memory repertoires.

This clonotype was observed a few times. The antigen remains unidentified. Sequencing was done on a sample of cord blood. The V and J genes are TRBV20-1 and TRBJ2-7, with D maybe TRBD2 (6 bases). The sequence was obtained from a newborn girl in good health. The CDR3: CSARRRRAGTTYEQYF. The CDR3 DNA reads as TGCAGTGCTAGACGACGGAGGGCAGGAACCACCTACGAGCAGTACTTC.